The sample holds a few counts of the clone carrying this T cell receptor (beta chain). CDR3 size: 11 residues. Trimming left V 1 base short and J 5 bases short, with 6 bases between. Looked up from germline, CDR1 is DFQATT and CDR2 is SNEGSKA (reference sequence). A universal primer site came from template switching; cDNA carried unique molecular identifiers. TCRdb recomputed calls from the 5' RACE reads with MiXCR, one row per CDR3 protein. The table records 400,000 to 650,000 distinct CDR3 sequences, less than 25% of them present only once. The sample belongs to a study of identical twins. This sample was also put to use in a study of T cells expressing NK-cell markers. That source reports: Anti-gamma-delta TCR antibody use in several experiments restricted sorting to alpha-beta TCR T cells.

The chain links TRBV20-1 to TRBJ2-7, with no clear D. This TCR derives from a woman under 30 in good health. The source material was CD4+ T cells sorted from blood. The CDR3 DNA is TGCAGTGCTAGAGTGAGTAACGAGCAGTACTTC. This gives the protein CSARVSNEQYF.